These T cell receptor beta chains were read from a single sample in a study of T-cell reconstitution after alpha-beta-depleted transplantation in children. TCRdb re-called the PCR reads through MiXCR, storing one row per CDR3 protein. The profile covers about 300,000 distinct CDR3 sequences, with approximately 7.3% appearing a single time and approximately 8.2% taken by the ten largest. The sequencing used peripheral blood, collected 360 days after TCRalphabeta/CD19-depleted stem cell transplant. These receptors were obtained from a female patient aged 2 to 10 who had a stem cell transplant for Fanconi anemia, so the T cells may come from the graft donor. The conserved cysteine and the conserved F or W are not part of the CDR3 here. The order of the fields is CDR3 length, V gene, CDR3 protein.

cdr3_length: 10; v_call: TRBV20-1; cdr3_aa: SAARSPTEAF
cdr3_length: 12; v_call: TRBV5-1; cdr3_aa: ASSQDRSYNEQF
cdr3_length: 12; v_call: TRBV5-1; cdr3_aa: ASSNRSYQETQY
cdr3_length: 14; v_call: TRBV11-3; cdr3_aa: ASSSWTGQRNNEQF
cdr3_length: 12; v_call: TRBV7-6; cdr3_aa: ASSLTPNSNEQF
cdr3_length: 12; v_call: TRBV7-8; cdr3_aa: ASSLRGYADTQY
cdr3_length: 12; v_call: TRBV20-1; cdr3_aa: SAPRTGSTGELF
cdr3_length: 14; v_call: TRBV5-1; cdr3_aa: ASSGRDSPPQETQY
cdr3_length: 15; v_call: TRBV20-1; cdr3_aa: SARSPTWRGSTDTQY
cdr3_length: 13; v_call: TRBV20-1; cdr3_aa: SAAEALAGGGTQY